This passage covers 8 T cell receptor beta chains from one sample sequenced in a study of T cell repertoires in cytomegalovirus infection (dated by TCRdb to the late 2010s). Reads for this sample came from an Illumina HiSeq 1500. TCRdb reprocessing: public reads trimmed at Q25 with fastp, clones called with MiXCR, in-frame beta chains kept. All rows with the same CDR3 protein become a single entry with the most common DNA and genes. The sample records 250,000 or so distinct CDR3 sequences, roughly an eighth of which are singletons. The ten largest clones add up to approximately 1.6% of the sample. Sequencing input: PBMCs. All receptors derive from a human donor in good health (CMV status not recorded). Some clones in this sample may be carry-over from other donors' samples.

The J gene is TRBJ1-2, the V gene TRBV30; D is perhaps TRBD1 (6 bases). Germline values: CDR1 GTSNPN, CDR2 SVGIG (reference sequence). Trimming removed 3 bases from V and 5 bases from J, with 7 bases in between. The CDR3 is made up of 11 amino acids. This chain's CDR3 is CAWSQGYGYTF. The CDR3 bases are TGTGCCTGGAGCCAGGGGTATGGCTACACCTTC. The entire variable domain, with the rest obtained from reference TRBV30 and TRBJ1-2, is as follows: SQTIHQWPATLVQPVGSPLSLECTVEGTSNPNLYWYRQAAGRGLQLLFYSVGIGQISSEVPQNLSASRPQDRQFILSSKKLLLSDSGFYLCAWSQGYGYTFGSGTRLTVV.

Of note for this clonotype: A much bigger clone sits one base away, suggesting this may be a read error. In nucleotides, the CDR3 is TGTGCCAGCTCCTATCCGGGGCTAGCGGGAACGCGCCAAGAGACCCAGTACTTC. It encodes CASSYPGLAGTRQETQYF. The chain uses TRBV6-6 and TRBJ2-5, with TRBD2 matching over 9 bases. The CDR3 is 18 amino acids. V trimming: 8 bases; J trimming: 1 base; junction bases outside the gene matches: 17. Germline lookup yields CDR1 MNHNY and CDR2 SVGAGI (reference sequence).

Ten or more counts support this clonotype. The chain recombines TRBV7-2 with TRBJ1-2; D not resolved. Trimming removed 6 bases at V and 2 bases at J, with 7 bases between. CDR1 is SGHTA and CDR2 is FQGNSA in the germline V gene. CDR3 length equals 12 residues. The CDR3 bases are TGTGCCAGCAGTCCCCCAAACTATGGCTACACCTTC. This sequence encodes CASSPPNYGYTF.

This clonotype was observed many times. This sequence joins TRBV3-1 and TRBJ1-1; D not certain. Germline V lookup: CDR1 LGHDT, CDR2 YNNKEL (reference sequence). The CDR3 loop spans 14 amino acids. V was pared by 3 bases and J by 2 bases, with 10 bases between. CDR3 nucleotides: TGTGCCAGCAGCCAGGGGAGATCCAACACTGAAGCTTTCTTT. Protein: CASSQGRSNTEAFF.

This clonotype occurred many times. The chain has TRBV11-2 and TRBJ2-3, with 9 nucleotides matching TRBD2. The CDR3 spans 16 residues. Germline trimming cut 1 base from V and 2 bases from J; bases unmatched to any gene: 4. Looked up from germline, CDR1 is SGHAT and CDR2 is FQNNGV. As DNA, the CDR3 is TGTGCCAGCAGCTTAGGACTAGCGGATTTCACAGATACGCAGTATTTT. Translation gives CASSLGLADFTDTQYF.

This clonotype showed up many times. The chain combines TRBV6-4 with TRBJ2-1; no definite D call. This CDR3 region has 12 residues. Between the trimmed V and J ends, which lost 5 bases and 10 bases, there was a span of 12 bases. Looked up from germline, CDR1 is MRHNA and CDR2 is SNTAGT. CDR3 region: CASSPSAKEQFF. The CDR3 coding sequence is TGTGCCAGCAGTCCCAGCGCGAAAGAGCAGTTCTTC.

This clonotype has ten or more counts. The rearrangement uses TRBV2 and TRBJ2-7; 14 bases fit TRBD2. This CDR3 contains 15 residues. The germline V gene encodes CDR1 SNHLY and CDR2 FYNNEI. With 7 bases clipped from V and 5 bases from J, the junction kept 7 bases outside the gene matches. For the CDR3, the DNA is TGTGCCAGCACCCCACGGACTAGCGGGAGGAACGAGCAGTACTTC. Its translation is CASTPRTSGRNEQYF.

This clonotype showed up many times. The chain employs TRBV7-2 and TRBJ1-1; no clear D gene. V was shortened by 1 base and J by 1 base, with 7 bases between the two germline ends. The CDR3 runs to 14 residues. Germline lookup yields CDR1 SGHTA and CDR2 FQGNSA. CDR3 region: CASSLGQENTEAFF. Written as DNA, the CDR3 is TGTGCCAGCAGCTTAGGGCAGGAGAACACTGAAGCTTTCTTT. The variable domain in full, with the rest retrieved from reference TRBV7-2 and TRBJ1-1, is GAGVSQSPSNKVTEKGKDVELRCDPISGHTALYWYRQSLGQGLEFLIYFQGNSAPDKSGLPSDRFSAERTGGSVSTLTIQRTQQEDSAVYLCASSLGQENTEAFFGQGTRLTVV.